This T cell receptor beta chain was captured in a study of Ad26.COV2.S vaccination and SARS-CoV-2 variants. Study information: Sample donor was a member of the COV1001 Ad26.COV2.S trial arm. Intramuscularly, Ad26.COV2.S was given either once or twice, 56 days apart. Broader study findings: Measures of TCR breadth and depth may have fallen short of total T cell responses.

As to treatment: 19 received Ad26.COV2.S at low or high dose, single or two shots; roughly 5 received placebo; per-sample allocation not given. Day 63 after the first injection of vaccine or placebo was the sampling time. SARS-CoV-2 spike from the Wuhan strain was encoded by the vaccine, an Ad26 vector. In regard to this clone: What it recognizes is unknown.

Trimming took off 0 bases at V and 0 bases at J, with 12 bases between the two ends. The V gene's germline CDR1 is LNHDA and CDR2 SQIVND (reference sequence). The CDR3 sequence is 18 residues long. Libraries were prepared by immunoSEQ multiplex PCR; TCRdb keeps only in-frame clonotypes and omits some of them. The sample lists approximately 480,000 clones; roughly 85% were seen once. The V call is TRBV19, the J call TRBJ1-6; D is unresolved. The material sequenced was peripheral blood, taken in a trial of Ad26.COV2.S vaccine versus placebo. This TCR was recovered from a person aged 18-65 years who received the Ad26.COV2.S COVID-19 vaccine or a placebo. The CDR3 region is CASSIDAVWSSYNSPLHF. CDR3 DNA: TGTGCCAGTAGTATAGATGCAGTTTGGAGCTCCTATAATTCACCCCTCCACTTT.